The clone carrying this T cell receptor (beta chain) was observed at least ten times. The antigen remains undetermined. What was amplified from RNA transcripts were TCR beta CDR3 regions. With the HTBI primer set, the TCR CDR3 went through a first round of RT-PCR. A single record per CDR3 protein comes from TCRdb applying MiXCR to the multiplex PCR reads. Of approximately 710,000 distinct CDR3 sequences in the sample, around 15% were seen once. This record belongs to a study of T cells in Graves' hyperthyroidism and ophthalmopathy. Notes on the study in general: The majority of expanded thyroid clonotypes above 0.001 also appeared in blood.

The V gene end was trimmed by 3 bases and the J gene end by 6 bases; junction bases not matched to a gene: 12. The CDR3 consists of 16 residues. CDR1 and CDR2 from the germline V gene are SGDLS and YYNGEE. Sample: blood. This sequence joins TRBV9 and TRBJ2-1; 7 nucleotides line up with TRBD1. The sequence was collected from a man in his fifties or sixties with Graves' hyperthyroidism. This CDR3 reads CASSEETGSLSNEQFF. The CDR3, as DNA: TGTGCCAGCAGCGAGGAGACAGGGTCCCTCTCCAATGAGCAGTTCTTC. Variable domain in full (rest from reference TRBV9 and TRBJ2-1): DSGVTQTPKHLITATGQRVTLRCSPRSGDLSVYWYQQSLDQGLQFLIQYYNGEERAKGNILERFSAQQFPDLHSELNLSSLELGDSALYFCASSEETGSLSNEQFFGPGTRLTVL.